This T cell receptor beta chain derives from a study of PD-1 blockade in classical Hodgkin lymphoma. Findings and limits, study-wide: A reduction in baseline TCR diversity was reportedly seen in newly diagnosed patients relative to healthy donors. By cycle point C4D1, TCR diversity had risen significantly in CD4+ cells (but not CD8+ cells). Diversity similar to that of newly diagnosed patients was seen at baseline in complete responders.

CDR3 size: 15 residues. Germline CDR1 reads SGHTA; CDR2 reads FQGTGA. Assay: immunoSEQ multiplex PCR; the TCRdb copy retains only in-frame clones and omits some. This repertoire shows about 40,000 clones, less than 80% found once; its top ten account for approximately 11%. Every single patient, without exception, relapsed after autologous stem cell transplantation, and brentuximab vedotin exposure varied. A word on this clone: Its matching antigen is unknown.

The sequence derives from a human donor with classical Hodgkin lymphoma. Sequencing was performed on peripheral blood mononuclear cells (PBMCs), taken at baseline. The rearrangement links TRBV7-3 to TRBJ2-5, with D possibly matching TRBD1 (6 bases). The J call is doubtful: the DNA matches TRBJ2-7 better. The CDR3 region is CASSSDTRGSYEQYF. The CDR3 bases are TGTGCCAGCAGCTCAGACACCAGGGGCTCCTACGAGCAGTACTTC.